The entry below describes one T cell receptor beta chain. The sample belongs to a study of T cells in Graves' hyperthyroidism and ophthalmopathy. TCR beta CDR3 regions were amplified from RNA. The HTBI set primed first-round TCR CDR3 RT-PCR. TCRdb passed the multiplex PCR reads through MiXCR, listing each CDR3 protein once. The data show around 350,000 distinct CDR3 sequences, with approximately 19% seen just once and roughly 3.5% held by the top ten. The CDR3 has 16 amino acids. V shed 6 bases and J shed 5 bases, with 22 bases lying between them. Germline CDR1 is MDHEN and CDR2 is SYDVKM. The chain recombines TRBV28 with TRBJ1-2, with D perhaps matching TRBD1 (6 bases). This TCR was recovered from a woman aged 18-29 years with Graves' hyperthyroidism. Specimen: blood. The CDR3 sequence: CASSRRGARGEYGYTF. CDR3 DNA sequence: TGTGCCAGCAGCCGTAGAGGGGCCAGGGGCGAGTATGGCTACACCTTC.